This entry lists 30 T cell receptor beta chains sequenced from one sample in a study of CD8 T cells in ankylosing spondylitis. Via MiXCR, TCRdb re-called the 5' RACE reads, giving one row per CDR3 protein. The data show 150,000 to 200,000 distinct CDR3 sequences, 10% to 15% seen once. Sequenced material: blood, either unsorted or a sorted T cell fraction (not recorded which). The receptors were sampled from a female donor with ankylosing spondylitis or in good health (not recorded which).

This clonotype was detected many times. V and J are TRBV5-1 and TRBJ2-1, with 11 nucleotides matching TRBD2. CDR1 is SGHRS, CDR2 YFSETQ, per germline. This CDR3 comprises 14 residues. V lost 7 bases, J lost 8 bases, and 8 bases stayed unmatched. This CDR3 reads CASSVTSGTHEQFF. In DNA, the CDR3 is TGCGCCAGCTCGGTGACTAGCGGGACTCATGAGCAGTTCTTC.

This clonotype was detected ten times or more. The V and J genes are TRBV5-1 and TRBJ1-3; D may be TRBD1 (6 bases). This CDR3 is built from 17 residues. Germline-derived CDR1 and CDR2 are SGHRS and YFSETQ. Trimming pared 0 bases from V and 3 bases from J, leaving 16 bases between. CDR3 bases: TGCGCCAGCAGCTTGGACGGAGGCAGGGGAGTTGGAAACACCATATATTTT. It yields the protein CASSLDGGRGVGNTIYF. Using reference TRBV5-1 and TRBJ1-3 for the parts outside the CDR3, the full variable domain is KAGVTQTPRYLIKTRGQQVTLSCSPISGHRSVSWYQQTPGQGLQFLFEYFSETQRNKGNFPGRFSGRQFSNSRSEMNVSTLELGDSALYLCASSLDGGRGVGNTIYFGEGSWLTVV.

This clonotype was seen repeatedly, ten times or more. The chain carries TRBV7-2 and TRBJ1-2; 7 nucleotides line up with TRBD1. V lost 4 bases, J lost 2 bases, and 4 bases stayed unmatched. Looked up from germline, CDR1 is SGHTA and CDR2 is FQGNSA. CDR3 length: 14 residues. The CDR3 protein is CASSSGTVNYGYTF. In DNA, the CDR3 is TGTGCCAGCAGCTCCGGGACAGTCAACTATGGCTACACCTTC.

The chain couples TRBV27 to TRBJ2-2; TRBD1 agrees at 7 bases. V was clipped by 6 bases and J by 2 bases; unmatched bases: 9. Germline V gene sequence: CDR1 MNHEY, CDR2 SMNVEV (reference sequence). The CDR3 totals 16 residues. CDR3 nucleotides: TGTGCCAGCAGCTACGGACAGGCCCCAAACACCGGGGAGCTGTTTTTT. Protein product: CASSYGQAPNTGELFF.

This clonotype was found many times. The V call is TRBV12-3 or TRBV12-4, the J call TRBJ1-2; perhaps TRBD1 as D (6 bases). Trimming took 0 bases from V and 4 from J, leaving 21 bases between them. This CDR3 has 18 residues. DNA for the CDR3: TGTGCCAGCAGTTTAGCGCTAACGGGGGCAGGGGTGCGCTATGGCTACACCTTC. Protein sequence: CASSLALTGAGVRYGYTF.

This clonotype was observed many times. The chain joins TRBV19 to TRBJ2-1, with TRBD2 as a possible D gene (6 bases). CDR1 is LNHDA, CDR2 SQIVND, per germline (reference sequence). V was shortened by 10 bases and J by 1 base, with 17 bases between the two germline ends. CDR3 size: 15 residues. The CDR3 reads CATRIGGGSYNEQFF. The CDR3 coding sequence is TGTGCCACCAGAATTGGGGGAGGTTCCTACAATGAGCAGTTCTTC.

This clonotype has ten or more counts. J is TRBJ2-7 and V is TRBV27, with 11 nucleotides matching TRBD1. CDR1 is MNHEY, CDR2 SMNVEV, per germline (reference sequence). The V and J ends lost 7 bases and 3 bases, in that order; junction bases with no gene match: 8. The CDR3 has 15 amino acids. The CDR3 here is CASTNPGQGVYEQYF. The DNA for the CDR3 is TGTGCCAGCACTAATCCGGGACAGGGGGTCTACGAGCAGTACTTC.

Ten or more counts support this clonotype. This rearrangement joins TRBV15 to TRBJ2-7; 10 bases are shared with TRBD1. V lost 0 bases to trimming and J lost 2 bases; unmatched junction nucleotides: 1. CDR3 length: 15 residues. The germline V gene encodes CDR1 LNHNV and CDR2 YYDKDF (reference sequence). CDR3 sequence reads: CATSRDGTGAYEQYF. The CDR3 coding sequence is TGTGCCACCAGCAGAGATGGGACAGGGGCCTACGAGCAGTACTTC.

This clonotype occurred many times. This sequence joins TRBV12-3 or TRBV12-4 and TRBJ2-7; TRBD2 matches 9 bases. Trimming removed 6 bases from V and 1 base from J; junction bases left unmatched: 10. This CDR3 region has 16 residues. CDR3 sequence: CASSLALAGDSYEQYF. The DNA for the CDR3 is TGTGCCAGCAGCCTCGCACTAGCGGGTGATTCCTACGAGCAGTACTTC.

This clonotype was detected ten times or more. The rearrangement links TRBV19 to TRBJ2-1; 8 positions match TRBD2. V lost 3 bases to trimming and J lost 3 bases; unmatched junction nucleotides: 4. Germline assignment: CDR1 LNHDA and CDR2 SQIVND (reference sequence). The CDR3 is made up of 15 amino acids. The CDR3 protein is CASSIRLAGYNEQFF. In DNA, the CDR3 is TGTGCCAGTAGTATTCGGCTAGCGGGCTACAATGAGCAGTTCTTC.

In its sample, this clonotype was seen a few times. V is TRBV7-6 and J is TRBJ2-1; D remains ambiguous. Between the trimmed V and J ends, which lost 2 bases and 5 bases, there was a span of 16 bases. This CDR3 has 16 amino acids. From germline, CDR1 is SGHVS and CDR2 FNYEAQ. In DNA form, the CDR3 reads TGTGCCAGCAGCTTACGTGTAGCCAGGCTGGACAATGAGCAGTTCTTC. Protein: CASSLRVARLDNEQFF.

This clonotype was found many times. V gene TRBV29-1 combines with J gene TRBJ2-7, with 9 bases lining up with TRBD1. V shed 7 bases, J shed 2 bases, and the junction held 6 bases outside the gene matches. The CDR3 is 13 residues long. Germline V lookup: CDR1 SQVTM, CDR2 ANQGSEA. CDR3: CSAGQGRAYEQYF. CDR3 DNA: TGCAGCGCCGGACAGGGGCGTGCCTACGAGCAGTACTTC.

This clonotype was detected ten times or more. V and J are TRBV27 and TRBJ2-1, with TRBD1 as a possible D gene (5 bases). The length of the CDR3 is 12 residues. The germline V gene has CDR1 MNHEY and CDR2 SMNVEV (reference sequence). The ends were cut back, 3 bases at V and 14 bases at J, with 14 bases in the middle. The CDR3 reads CASSFSTVREFF. In nucleotides, the CDR3 is TGTGCCAGCAGTTTTTCGACAGTCAGGGAGTTCTTC.

This clonotype was seen a few times. The chain is built from TRBV20-1 and TRBJ2-1, with unresolved D. This CDR3 has 12 residues. Germline V gives CDR1 DFQATT, CDR2 SNEGSKA (reference sequence). Trimming stripped 5 bases from V and 2 bases from J, with 7 bases between. DNA for the CDR3: TGCAGTGCTCGACCTACCTACAATGAGCAGTTCTTC. Residues: CSARPTYNEQFF.

This clonotype was found many times. The chain is built from TRBV5-5 and TRBJ2-3, with D unclear. Germline loops: CDR1 SGHKS, CDR2 YYEKEE (reference sequence). Trimming removed 0 bases from V and 3 bases from J, with 5 bases in between. This CDR3 region has 13 residues. DNA for the CDR3: TGTGCCAGCAGCTTGGCCCCTACAGATACGCAGTATTTT. Translating gives CASSLAPTDTQYF.

On this clonotype: This may arise from a read error, as a much more abundant clone is one base away. The chain is built from TRBV12-5 and TRBJ1-5; D remains unclear. From germline, CDR1 is LGHNT and CDR2 FRNRAP. This CDR3 is built from 14 residues. The ends were cut back, 3 bases at V and 3 bases at J, with 9 bases in the middle. CDR3 DNA sequence: TGTGCTAGTGGTTTCGGGAGGAACAATCAGCCCCAGCATTTT. This gives the protein CASGFGRNNQPQHF.

This clonotype was seen many times. This chain joins TRBV5-1 and TRBJ1-2; the D is unclear. Per germline, CDR1 SGHRS and CDR2 YFSETQ. There are 14 residues in the CDR3. The V and J ends lost 0 bases and 8 bases respectively, with 14 bases between them. The CDR3 reads CASSLGTDSGGYTF. The CDR3 bases are TGCGCCAGCAGCTTGGGGACGGACTCCGGGGGCTACACCTTC. Full variable domain (missing parts from reference TRBV5-1 and TRBJ1-2): KAGVTQTPRYLIKTRGQQVTLSCSPISGHRSVSWYQQTPGQGLQFLFEYFSETQRNKGNFPGRFSGRQFSNSRSEMNVSTLELGDSALYLCASSLGTDSGGYTFGSGTRLTVV.

V and J are TRBV6-5 and TRBJ2-7; 8 bases are shared with TRBD1. J gave up 4 bases and V 0 bases, and 5 bases lay outside the gene matches. CDR1 is MNHEY, CDR2 SVGAGI, per germline. The CDR3 is 15 residues long. CDR3 protein: CASSYSMTGEYEQYF. The CDR3 DNA reads as TGTGCCAGCAGTTACTCGATGACAGGGGAATACGAGCAGTACTTC.

The genes are TRBV12-3 or TRBV12-4 and TRBJ2-1; 9 bases fit TRBD2. With 3 bases clipped from V and 4 bases from J, the junction kept 7 bases outside the gene matches. The CDR3 loop spans 16 amino acids. The CDR3 region is CASSLRLAGIYNEQFF. CDR3 sequence (DNA): TGTGCCAGCAGTTTGCGGCTAGCGGGGATATACAATGAGCAGTTCTTC.

A note on this clonotype: This may be a read error, as it is one base from a much larger clone. This chain connects TRBV29-1 to TRBJ1-4; 8 nucleotides line up with TRBD1. The V segment lost 6 bases and the J segment 7 bases; nucleotides outside the gene matches: 10. Germline-derived CDR1 and CDR2 are SQVTM and ANQGSEA. The CDR3 loop spans 14 amino acids. The CDR3 bases are TGCAGCGTCGTACCGACAGGGGCTGGTGAAAAACTGTTTTTT. Its translation: CSVVPTGAGEKLFF.

Ten or more counts support this clonotype. The chain's CDR3 is CASSPETRTLGTDTQYF. CDR3 sequence (DNA): TGTGCCAGCAGCCCCGAGACGCGGACGCTCGGCACAGATACGCAGTATTTT. This sequence joins TRBV6-1 and TRBJ2-3; D unclear. Between the trimmed V and J ends, which lost 6 bases and 1 base, there was a span of 20 bases. Germline V gene sequence: CDR1 MNHNS, CDR2 SASEGT. The CDR3 is 17 residues long.

This rearrangement joins TRBV20-1 to TRBJ2-7; 14 nucleotides agree with TRBD2. Germline CDR1 is DFQATT and CDR2 is SNEGSKA (reference sequence). The CDR3 has 14 residues. After removal of 6 bases from V and 7 bases from J, the junction contained 8 bases not matched to a gene. As DNA, the CDR3 is TGCAGTGCAGAACCCGGGACTAGCGGGAGTGAGCAGTACTTC. Protein product: CSAEPGTSGSEQYF.

The rearrangement joins TRBV3-1 to TRBJ2-7, with 9 bases matching TRBD2. This CDR3 contains 15 residues. CDR1 LGHDT and CDR2 YNNKEL come from the germline V gene (reference sequence). The V gene end was trimmed by 2 bases and the J gene end by 5 bases; junction bases not matched to a gene: 7. CDR3 DNA sequence: TGTGCCAGCAGCCAATTAAATAGCGGGAGTAACGAGCAGTACTTC. Its translation: CASSQLNSGSNEQYF.

This clonotype appeared a few times. The V call is TRBV27, the J call TRBJ2-2, with D unclear. Germline lookup yields CDR1 MNHEY and CDR2 SMNVEV (reference sequence). Trimming pared 5 bases from V and 4 bases from J, leaving 17 bases between. The CDR3 spans 16 residues. The CDR3 protein is CASSTPNVGVTGELFF. In nucleotides, the CDR3 is TGTGCCAGCAGTACCCCCAACGTTGGGGTCACCGGGGAGCTGTTTTTT.

This sequence joins TRBV7-3 and TRBJ2-1, with D perhaps assigned TRBD1 or TRBD2 (5 bases each). Germline-derived CDR1 and CDR2 are SGHTA and FQGTGA. V gave up 6 bases and J gave up 2 bases, with 11 bases separating them. CDR3 size: 14 residues. This CDR3 reads CASRKRDAYNEQFF. CDR3 nucleotides: TGTGCCAGCAGGAAACGGGACGCCTACAATGAGCAGTTCTTC.

This clonotype has a handful of counts. The chain employs TRBV10-2 and TRBJ1-5; D ambiguous. The V gene's germline CDR1 is WSHSY and CDR2 SAAADI. Between the trimmed V and J ends, which lost 6 bases and 0 bases, there was a span of 6 bases. The CDR3 extends over 13 amino acids. CDR3 coding DNA: TGCGCCAGCAGAGCAGCTAGCAATCAGCCCCAGCATTTT. This encodes CASRAASNQPQHF.

The sample holds a few counts of this clonotype. The chain couples TRBV5-1 to TRBJ1-2; D possibly corresponds to TRBD1 (6 bases). V was shortened by 1 base and J by 2 bases, with 12 bases between the two germline ends. Germline loops: CDR1 SGHRS, CDR2 YFSETQ. There are 15 residues in the CDR3. The DNA for the CDR3 is TGCGCCAGCAGCTTGTCAGGGGCAGGGAACTATGGCTACACCTTC. The encoded protein is CASSLSGAGNYGYTF.

This clonotype was detected ten times or more. A much larger clonotype is one base distant, so this may be a read error. J is TRBJ2-5 and V is TRBV12-3 or TRBV12-4; a possible D gene is TRBD1 (6 bases). Trimming cost V 6 bases and J 4 bases, with 21 bases left between them. There are 16 residues in the CDR3. CDR3 DNA sequence: TGTGCCAGCAGGACCCGGACAGAGGGCGCATCAGAGACCCAGTACTTC. Translation gives CASRTRTEGASETQYF.

This clonotype showed up just a few times. This CDR3 reads CATSDPSLAFDTGELFF. CDR3 DNA: TGTGCCACCAGTGACCCCTCACTAGCGTTCGACACCGGGGAGCTGTTTTTT. The chain couples TRBV24-1 to TRBJ2-2, with TRBD2 matching over 7 bases. Looked up from germline, CDR1 is KGHDR and CDR2 is SFDVKD. The ends lost 4 bases at V and 3 bases at J; junction bases unmatched: 10. The CDR3 consists of 17 residues.

V and J are TRBV11-2 and TRBJ2-2, with TRBD2 matching over 7 bases. The CDR3 consists of 17 residues. Germline assignment: CDR1 SGHAT and CDR2 FQNNGV. Trimming cost V 4 bases and J 9 bases; bases outside gene matches: 17. The CDR3 DNA sequence: TGTGCCAGCAGCTCCTTTCTGGGCGGGAGCGGGGCCCGGGAGCTGTTTTTT. It encodes CASSSFLGGSGARELFF.